The sequence of this T cell receptor beta chain was determined in a study of post-analysis software for immune sequencing data. Overall study: Relapsing-remitting, secondary progressive and progressive-relapsing courses of multiple sclerosis were included. Whole-study findings and limits: Clustering by F measure revealed strong co-clustering among samples prepared together in one batch. Controls had significantly higher normalized Chao1 diversity than multiple sclerosis patients.

The authors incorporated unique molecular identifiers into the TCR beta cDNA libraries. Between roughly 0.95 and 10 million T cells gave rise to some 470,000 cDNA molecules. MiXCR, applied by TCRdb to the PCR reads, yields one record per CDR3 protein. This table holds about 260,000 distinct CDR3 sequences, just over 35% found once. Comments on this clonotype: Antigen specificity is unknown.

This sequence was found in a girl aged 5 to 17 with multiple sclerosis. The sequencing input was blood.

CDR3 sequence reads: CSARVRGGDEQYF. CDR3 coding DNA: TGCAGTGCTAGAGTCAGGGGAGGAGACGAGCAGTACTTC. V and J are TRBV20-1 and TRBJ2-5; D is tentatively TRBD1 or TRBD2 (6 bases each). The last part of the DNA fits TRBJ2-7 better; the J call may be wrong. CDR1 is DFQATT and CDR2 is SNEGSKA in the germline V gene (reference sequence). This CDR3 is 13 amino acids long.